Listed below are T cell receptor beta chains from one sample, sequenced in a study of OX40 agonist ivuxolimab in advanced cancers. The method was immunoSEQ multiplex PCR; TCRdb's version includes in-frame clones alone and lacks a portion of them. The profile shows some 97,000 clones, around 90% of them singletons. Specimen: CD4+ or CD8+ T cells sorted from blood, collected in a trial of the OX40 agonist ivuxolimab. These receptors were collected from an adult with an advanced solid tumor such as melanoma, head and neck, liver or kidney cancer. The conserved cysteine and the conserved F or W are not part of the CDR3 here.

cdr3_length	v_call	j_call	cdr3_aa
14	TRBV6-4	TRBJ2-1	ASSDSWGAGYNEQF
16	TRBV27	TRBJ1-2	ASATQQTLYRGVYGYT
13	TRBV28	TRBJ1-2	ASRVLGTGDIGYT
15	TRBV25-1	TRBJ2-2	ASSSPLAGIGTGELF
13	TRBV5-8	TRBJ1-1	ASSFRDRGWTEAF
12	TRBV7-2	TRBJ1-5	ASSLGQGNQPQH
12	TRBV19	TRBJ1-5	ASSMSHSNQPQH
13	TRBV7-9	TRBJ2-1	ASSQASGGFNEQF
12	TRBV6-6	TRBJ2-2	ASSGQGVTGELF
13	TRBV9	TRBJ2-1	ASSVAVLAFNEQF
13	TRBV6-5	TRBJ2-3	ASSSFGISTDTQY
13	TRBV25-1	TRBJ2-1	ASSQGFRSYNEQF
12	TRBV5-1	TRBJ1-5	ASSSGGDNQPQH
13	TRBV5-1	TRBJ1-1	ASSLGTGRNTEAF
12	TRBV14	TRBJ2-3	ASSSPGRGFTQY
15	TRBV25-1	TRBJ1-6	ASSEYVGADLDSPLH
13	TRBV11-2	TRBJ2-7	ASSIGRTGAYEQY
12	TRBV28	TRBJ2-7	ASSSGGIGYEQY
10	TRBV6-1	TRBJ1-1	AAQGFSTEAF
17	TRBV27	TRBJ1-1	ASSLSQLFTGKGYTEAF
12	TRBV7-6	TRBJ1-6	ASSFGADDSPLH
14	TRBV9	TRBJ2-3	ASSSRRAGGPDTQY
12	TRBV28	TRBJ2-7	ASSPPSGKYEQY
10	TRBV11-2	TRBJ2-2	ASSADYGELF
13	TRBV6-1	TRBJ2-7	ASSEDGQGVGEQY
15	TRBV5-1	TRBJ1-4	ASRKQYGGQGGEKLF
15	TRBV5-6	TRBJ2-7	ASSSIVGRAGTDEQY
16	TRBV5-1	TRBJ2-7	ASSLRGVMESSSYEQY
12	TRBV6-4	TRBJ1-1	ASSEGGLNTEAF
12	TRBV7-9	TRBJ2-5	ASSSVGRPETQY
10	TRBV11-1	TRBJ1-2	ASSLTGYGYT
12	TRBV5-4	TRBJ1-2	ASSLALMDYGYT
13	TRBV25-1	TRBJ1-2	ASSTLGTGEDGYT
14	TRBV7-9	TRBJ1-6	ASSTQTGLGNSPLH
13	TRBV11-2	TRBJ2-3	ASSLDDSLPDTQY
13	TRBV2	TRBJ2-1	ASSPLASTRNGQF
11	TRBV27	TRBJ1-1	ASSFWLNTEAF
16	TRBV4-2	TRBJ2-7	ASSQAGTSGRASGEQY